These T cell receptor beta chains were read from a single sample in a study of Ad26.COV2.S vaccination and SARS-CoV-2 variants. Data came from immunoSEQ multiplex PCR; TCRdb stores just in-frame clones and leaves some out. The table includes approximately 420,000 clones, 88% detected once. Specimen: peripheral blood, collected in a trial of Ad26.COV2.S vaccine versus placebo. The receptor source for this set is a person aged 18-60 years who received the Ad26.COV2.S COVID-19 vaccine or a placebo. CDR3s include the opening cysteine and the closing phenylalanine or tryptophan. D genes are given only for firm matches. Clone size, where shown, is once, few, many, or a class for clones that have expanded.

d_call j_call clone_size v_call cdr3_aa cdr3_nt
- TRBJ1-5 - TRBV6-2/TRBV6-3 CASSYGGHDNQPQHF TGTGCCAGCAGTTACGGGGGACATGATAATCAGCCCCAGCATTTT
- TRBJ1-5 - TRBV19 CASTYRFNQPQHF TGTGCCAGTACCTACCGGTTCAATCAGCCCCAGCATTTT
- TRBJ2-3 - TRBV4-1 CASSQDFGQVEYF TGCGCCAGCAGCCAAGATTTCGGTCAGGTAGAGTATTTT
- TRBJ1-2 - TRBV7-8 CASSLNRDNYGYTF TGTGCCAGCAGCTTAAACAGGGATAACTATGGCTACACCTTC
- TRBJ1-2 once TRBV5-6 CASSLPGSSGYTF TGTGCCAGCAGCTTGCCTGGGTCTAGTGGCTACACCTTC
TRBD1 TRBJ1-2 - TRBV4-1 CASSEDRGRNYGYTF TGCGCCAGCAGCGAAGACAGGGGGCGAAACTATGGCTACACCTTC
- TRBJ2-5 - TRBV7-2 CASSLSPQETQYF TGTGCCAGCAGCTTAAGTCCTCAAGAGACCCAGTACTTC
- TRBJ2-7 - TRBV5-1 CASKTNYEQYF TGCGCCAGTAAGACGAATTACGAGCAGTACTTC
- TRBJ1-2 - TRBV5-6 CASSLNRVAYGYTF TGTGCCAGCAGCTTGAACAGGGTAGCCTATGGCTACACCTTC
- TRBJ1-2 - TRBV7-2 CASSFSDSNYGYTF TGTGCCAGCAGCTTCTCCGACAGTAACTATGGCTACACCTTC
- TRBJ2-7 - TRBV4-1 CASSPLSGRSYEQYF TGCGCCAGCAGCCCTCTTTCGGGGCGCTCCTACGAGCAGTACTTC
- TRBJ2-7 - TRBV6-5 CASSNTGTWYEQYF TGTGCCAGCAGTAACACAGGGACGTGGTACGAGCAGTACTTC
TRBD1 TRBJ1-1 - TRBV10-1 CASSDRDDTEAFF TGCGCCAGCTCGGACAGGGATGATACTGAAGCTTTCTTT
- TRBJ2-3 - TRBV7-9 CASSLALGRTDTQYF TGTGCCAGCAGTCTTGCCTTGGGCCGCACAGATACGCAGTATTTT
- TRBJ2-5 - TRBV2 CASSEVRQETQYF TGTGCCAGCAGTGAAGTAAGGCAAGAGACCCAGTACTTC
- TRBJ2-3 - TRBV12-3/TRBV12-4 CASSLSDTQYF TGTGCCAGCAGTTTATCGGATACGCAGTATTTT
- TRBJ2-7 - TRBV19 CASSSSRDGDYEQYF TGTGCCAGTAGCTCATCCCGGGACGGCGACTACGAGCAGTACTTC
TRBD1 TRBJ2-4 - TRBV13 CASSGRQGIAKNIQYF TGTGCCAGCAGCGGCCGACAGGGGATAGCCAAAAACATTCAGTACTTC
- TRBJ2-2 - TRBV6-6 CASSYSRTVNTGELFF TGTGCCAGCAGTTACTCAAGGACGGTGAACACCGGGGAGCTGTTTTTT
- TRBJ1-5 - TRBV20-1 CSASGRGNQPQHF TGCAGTGCTAGTGGGCGGGGAAATCAGCCCCAGCATTTT
- TRBJ2-7 once TRBV1 CTSSQDETEAVGQYF TGCACCAGCAGCCAAGATGAGACAGAGGCCGTAGGGCAGTACTTC
- TRBJ1-3 - TRBV7-2 CASSLALGSSGNTIYF TGTGCCAGCAGCTTAGCGCTGGGGAGCTCTGGAAACACCATATATTTT
TRBD1 TRBJ2-7 - TRBV19 CASRPTGGNEQYF TGTGCCAGTAGACCAACAGGGGGTAACGAGCAGTACTTC
TRBD2 TRBJ2-7 - TRBV27 CASSLSGGAPYEQYF TGTGCCAGCAGTCTTAGCGGGGGGGCGCCCTACGAGCAGTACTTC
- TRBJ1-2 few TRBV2 CASSYRSGDGYTF TGTGCCAGCAGCTACCGCAGTGGTGACGGCTACACCTTC
TRBD2 TRBJ2-1 - TRBV7-8 CASSLTSGGARNEQFF TGTGCCAGCAGCCTCACTAGCGGGGGGGCGCGCAATGAGCAGTTCTTC
- TRBJ2-2 - TRBV19 CASSITTTASLTGELFF TGTGCCAGTAGTATAACGACGACAGCGTCGTTAACCGGGGAGCTGTTTTTT
- TRBJ2-4 - TRBV30 CAWSYGGDIQYF TGTGCCTGGAGTTACGGTGGGGACATTCAGTACTTC
TRBD2 TRBJ2-1 - TRBV6-5 CASSSRASGNEQFF TGTGCCAGCAGTTCCCGGGCTAGCGGCAATGAGCAGTTCTTC